The rows below give T cell receptor beta chains drawn from one sample of a study of CD8+ T cells in alopecia areata. The method was immunoSEQ multiplex PCR; TCRdb's version includes in-frame clones alone and lacks a portion of them. The sample lists about 180,000 clones, 67% seen once, with around 10% in the top ten. The specimen was CD8+ T cells sorted from blood, collected at week 0. These receptors came from a human donor with alopecia areata. CDR3s include the opening cysteine and the closing phenylalanine or tryptophan. A D gene is named only where the DNA matches it firmly. Size tells how often a clone was seen (once, few, many) or the class of an expanded clone, and some rows leave it out.

>TRBJ1-1|TRBV7-9|TRBD1|.
CASSPPGQGNTEAFF
TGTGCCAGCAGCCCCCCGGGACAGGGGAACACTGAAGCTTTCTTT
>TRBJ1-6|TRBV7-8|.|.
CASSLRQGTGSPLHF
TGTGCCAGCAGCTTAAGGCAGGGAACGGGTTCACCCCTCCACTTT
>TRBJ1-5|TRBV9|TRBD1|.
CASSTGGSQPQHF
TGTGCCAGCAGCACAGGGGGCAGTCAGCCCCAGCATTTT
>TRBJ1-2|TRBV30|TRBD1|.
CAWAPGQGRNGYTF
TGTGCCTGGGCTCCCGGACAGGGCAGGAACGGCTACACCTTC
>TRBJ2-1|TRBV25-1|TRBD1|.
CASSSDRAKNNEQFF
TGTGCCAGCAGTTCGGACAGGGCCAAGAACAATGAGCAGTTCTTC
>TRBJ2-3|TRBV5-1|.|few
CASSRDRDRSTDTQYF
TGCGCCAGCAGCCGAGACCGGGACCGCAGCACAGATACGCAGTATTTT
>TRBJ2-2|TRBV29-1|.|.
CSVDTGELFF
TGCAGCGTGGACACCGGGGAGCTGTTTTTT
>TRBJ2-2|TRBV7-9|.|.
CAGAVAGELFF
TGTGCCGGAGCTGTAGCCGGGGAGCTGTTTTTT
>TRBJ2-4|TRBV27|TRBD1|.
CASRRGTGGDIQYF
TGTGCCAGCAGGCGCGGGACAGGGGGAGACATTCAGTACTTC
>TRBJ1-1|TRBV2|.|.
CASSEILDGTEAFF
TGTGCCAGCAGTGAGATCCTGGACGGCACTGAAGCTTTCTTT
>TRBJ2-1|TRBV29-1|TRBD1|.
CSVEAPGQVYNEQFF
TGCAGCGTTGAAGCCCCCGGACAGGTATACAATGAGCAGTTCTTC
>TRBJ1-1|TRBV7-2|.|.
CASSLTVRVRTEAFF
TGTGCCAGCAGCTTAACAGTCAGGGTGAGGACTGAAGCTTTCTTT
>TRBJ2-7|TRBV7-9|TRBD1|few
CASSKIAGTGPYEQYF
TGTGCCAGCAGCAAAATCGCCGGGACAGGACCCTACGAGCAGTACTTC
>TRBJ2-1|TRBV13|.|.
CASSKQVNEQFF
TGTGCCAGCAGCAAACAGGTCAATGAGCAGTTCTTC
>TRBJ2-3|TRBV14|.|.
CASSQGVNTQYF
TGTGCCAGCAGCCAAGGGGTGAATACGCAGTATTTT
>TRBJ2-7|TRBV27|.|few
CATKMGLLSYEQYF
TGTGCCACTAAAATGGGGCTTCTCTCCTACGAGCAGTACTTC
>TRBJ1-5|TRBV2|.|few
CASSIPGNQPQHF
TGTGCCAGCAGTATTCCAGGCAATCAGCCCCAGCATTTT
>TRBJ2-3|TRBV4-1|TRBD2|.
CASSQEWRGADTQYF
TGCGCCAGCAGCCAAGAGTGGCGGGGGGCCGATACGCAGTATTTT
>TRBJ1-1|TRBV19|.|.
CASRIGPNTEAFF
TGTGCCAGTAGGATAGGCCCGAACACTGAAGCTTTCTTT
>TRBJ2-3|TRBV5-6|.|once
CASSFVAGTDTQYF
TGTGCCAGCAGCTTTGTCGCGGGAACAGATACGCAGTATTTT
>TRBJ2-5|TRBV27|.|.
CASSWPPKGTQYF
TGTGCCAGCAGTTGGCCGCCGAAGGGGACCCAGTACTTC
>TRBJ1-4|TRBV29-1|.|.
CSVVIGTSREKLFF
TGCAGCGTTGTCATCGGGACCTCACGTGAAAAACTGTTTTTT
>TRBJ2-4|TRBV27|TRBD1|.
CASKQQGARNIQYF
TGTGCCAGCAAACAACAGGGGGCGCGTAACATTCAGTACTTC
>TRBJ1-1|TRBV14|.|.
CASSRGLGTEAFF
TGTGCCAGCAGTCGGGGCTTGGGCACTGAAGCTTTCTTT
>TRBJ2-7|TRBV13|.|.
CASSQYRDGTYEQYF
TGTGCCAGCAGCCAATACCGGGACGGAACCTACGAGCAGTACTTC
>TRBJ2-1|TRBV11-3|.|few
CASSLAGGNHNEQFF
TGTGCCAGCAGCTTAGCCGGGGGAAATCACAATGAGCAGTTCTTC
>TRBJ2-1|TRBV30|.|once
CAWKWGNEQFF
TGTGCCTGGAAGTGGGGGAATGAGCAGTTCTTC
>TRBJ1-2|TRBV27|.|.
CASSSDSLLHGYTF
TGTGCCAGCAGTTCAGACAGTCTACTACATGGCTACACCTTC
>TRBJ2-7|TRBV11-2|.|.
CASGISTYEQYF
TGTGCCAGCGGAATCTCTACCTACGAGCAGTACTTC
>TRBJ2-2|TRBV25-1|.|.
CASSLGTGELFF
TGTGCCAGCAGCCTCGGAACCGGGGAGCTGTTTTTT
>TRBJ2-1|TRBV23-1|.|few
CASSREWALRPNNEQFF
TGCGCCAGCAGTCGAGAATGGGCCCTACGCCCAAACAATGAGCAGTTCTTC
>TRBJ2-6|TRBV2|.|few
CASELSGANVLTF
TGTGCCAGCGAACTATCTGGGGCCAACGTCCTGACTTTC
>TRBJ1-2|TRBV30|.|.
CAWSVGRTENYGYTF
TGTGCCTGGAGTGTCGGCAGAACCGAAAACTATGGCTACACCTTC
>TRBJ2-5|TRBV27|TRBD2|.
CASSGPLAGLTRETQYF
TGTGCCAGCAGTGGTCCCCTAGCGGGGCTCACCCGGGAGACCCAGTACTTC
>TRBJ1-2|TRBV7-9|.|once
CASSLGGRDGYTF
TGTGCCAGCAGCTTAGGGGGTCGTGATGGCTACACCTTC
>TRBJ1-1|TRBV7-9|.|few
CASSSERPEAFF
TGTGCCAGCAGCTCTGAACGACCTGAAGCTTTCTTT
>TRBJ1-1|TRBV9|.|.
CASSVGGSEAFF
TGTGCCAGCAGCGTAGGAGGTTCTGAAGCTTTCTTT
>TRBJ1-2|TRBV6-1|TRBD1|.
CASRDTGQGNYGYTF
TGTGCCAGCAGGGATACGGGACAGGGGAACTATGGCTACACCTTC
>TRBJ1-1|TRBV6-1|.|few
CASSAQRVNTEAFF
TGTGCCAGCAGTGCCCAGAGGGTTAACACTGAAGCTTTCTTT
>TRBJ1-4|TRBV12-5|.|.
CASAQVREKLFF
TGTGCTAGTGCCCAAGTTCGCGAAAAACTGTTTTTT
>TRBJ1-1|TRBV13|.|few
CASSGETENTEAFF
TGTGCCAGCAGCGGAGAGACGGAGAACACTGAAGCTTTCTTT
>TRBJ2-6|TRBV29-1|.|few
CSVAGWGTSNSGANVLTF
TGCAGCGTTGCGGGTTGGGGCACGAGCAACTCTGGGGCCAACGTCCTGACTTTC
>TRBJ2-2|TRBV13|.|.
CASSLAGELFF
TGTGCCAGCAGCTTAGCCGGGGAGCTGTTTTTT
>TRBJ1-1|TRBV27|.|once
CASSRGNTEAFF
TGTGCCAGCAGTCGCGGGAACACTGAAGCTTTCTTT
>TRBJ2-1|TRBV5-1|.|.
CASSLYNEQFF
TGCGCCAGCAGCCTCTACAATGAGCAGTTCTTC
>TRBJ2-7|TRBV7-9|.|.
CASSPTDPLTVYEQYF
TGTGCCAGCAGCCCTACGGATCCATTAACCGTATACGAGCAGTACTTC
>TRBJ2-5|TRBV7-9|.|.
CASSRPSVQETQYF
TGTGCCAGCAGCCGCCCTAGCGTCCAAGAGACCCAGTACTTC
>TRBJ2-1|TRBV7-9|.|few
CASSLLLGTLGNEQFF
TGTGCCAGCAGCTTACTCCTGGGTACACTAGGAAATGAGCAGTTCTTC
>TRBJ2-6|TRBV5-1|.|.
CASSHRTTGANVLTF
TGCGCCAGCAGCCACAGGACTACCGGGGCCAACGTCCTGACTTTC
>TRBJ2-3|TRBV13|.|once
CASSSIADPSTDTQYF
TGTGCCAGCAGCTCGATAGCGGATCCGAGCACAGATACGCAGTATTTT
>TRBJ2-5|TRBV7-9|TRBD1|few
CASRTSTGVPHPTQYF
TGTGCCAGCAGGACGTCGACAGGGGTCCCCCACCCGACCCAGTACTTC
>TRBJ1-1|TRBV15|.|.
CATSRDLGMNTEAFF
TGTGCCACCAGCAGAGATCTTGGGATGAACACTGAAGCTTTCTTT
>TRBJ1-5|TRBV2|.|.
CASSEPTQPQHF
TGTGCCAGCAGTGAACCCACTCAGCCCCAGCATTTT